This section outlines one T cell receptor (beta chain) sequence together with its context. The CDR3 spans 13 residues. The V gene lost 2 bases and the J gene lost 0 bases, with 7 bases spanning the gap. Germline loops: CDR1 SQVTM, CDR2 ANQGSEA. Here immunoSEQ multiplex PCR was the method, and the copy in TCRdb shows in-frame clones only, minus some. The table has around 330,000 clones, 85% seen once. Participant ages covered roughly 18 to 89 years across about 22 US areas. Cohorts were assigned according to the clinical history that participants reported. This record belongs to a study of blood T cell repertoires in COVID-19. Across the whole study: Sample material is recorded as cDNA or gDNA derived from T cells, B-cell-depleted T cells, or PBMCs.

V usage is TRBV29-1 and J usage is TRBJ1-1; D unresolved. Input material: PBMCs or T cells enriched from blood (not recorded which). This TCR came from a woman in her thirties who had been exposed to COVID-19. The CDR3 nucleotides read TGCAGCGTTGAAATAGAAATGAACACTGAAGCTTTCTTT. This translates into CSVEIEMNTEAFF.